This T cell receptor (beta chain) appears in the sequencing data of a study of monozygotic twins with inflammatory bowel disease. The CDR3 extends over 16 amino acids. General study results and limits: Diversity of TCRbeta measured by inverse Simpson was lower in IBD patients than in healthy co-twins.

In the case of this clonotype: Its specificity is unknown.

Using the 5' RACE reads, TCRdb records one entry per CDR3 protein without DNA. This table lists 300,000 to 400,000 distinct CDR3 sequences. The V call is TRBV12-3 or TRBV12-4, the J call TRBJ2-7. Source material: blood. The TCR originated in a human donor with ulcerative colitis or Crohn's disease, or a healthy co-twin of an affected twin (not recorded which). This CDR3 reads CASSPRHSRSSYEQYF.